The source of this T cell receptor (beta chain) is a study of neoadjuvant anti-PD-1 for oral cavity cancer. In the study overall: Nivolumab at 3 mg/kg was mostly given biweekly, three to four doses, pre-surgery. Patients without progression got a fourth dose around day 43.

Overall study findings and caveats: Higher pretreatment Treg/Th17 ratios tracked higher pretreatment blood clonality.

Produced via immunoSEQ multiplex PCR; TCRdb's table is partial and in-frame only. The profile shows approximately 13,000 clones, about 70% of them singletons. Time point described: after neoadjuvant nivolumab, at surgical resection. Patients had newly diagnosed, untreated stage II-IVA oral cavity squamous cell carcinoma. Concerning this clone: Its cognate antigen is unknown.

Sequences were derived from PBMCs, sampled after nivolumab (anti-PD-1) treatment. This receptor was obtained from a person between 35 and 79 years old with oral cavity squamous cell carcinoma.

CDR3 sequence reads: CASSRSLAGGSYNEQFF. The DNA for the CDR3 is TGCGCCAGCAGCCGAAGCCTAGCGGGAGGCTCCTACAATGAGCAGTTCTTC. The chain carries TRBV4-1 and TRBJ2-1, with 11 bases identical to TRBD2. This CDR3 has 17 amino acids. Germline V gene sequence: CDR1 MGHRA, CDR2 YSYEKL. Trimming cost V 4 bases and J 0 bases; bases outside gene matches: 5.